The 23 T cell receptor beta chains in this list originate from one sample, sequenced in a study of blood T cell repertoires in COVID-19. Method: immunoSEQ multiplex PCR; TCRdb's copy keeps in-frame clones and lacks some. Seen here are tens of thousands of clones, approximately 88% observed once, and the top ten hold 3.9%. Sequencing input: peripheral blood. The source of these receptors is a human donor in a cohort sampled during active COVID-19.

The rearrangement uses TRBV5-4 and TRBJ2-7; TRBD2 agrees at 10 bases. With 4 bases clipped from V and 4 bases from J, the junction kept 5 bases outside the gene matches. The CDR3 is 14 residues long. CDR1 is SGHNT and CDR2 is YYREEE in the germline V gene (reference sequence). The CDR3 sequence is CASSLAGADYEQYF. As DNA, the CDR3 is TGTGCCAGCAGCCTAGCGGGAGCGGATTACGAGCAGTACTTC.

This chain uses TRBV19 with TRBJ1-5; D is undetermined. There are 12 residues in the CDR3. The germline CDR1 and CDR2 sequences are LNHDA and SQIVND (reference sequence). Trimming took off 5 bases at V and 4 bases at J, with 6 bases between the two ends. The CDR3 reads CASSPVNQPQHF. In nucleotides, the CDR3 is TGTGCCAGTAGTCCGGTAAATCAGCCCCAGCATTTT.

V gene TRBV18 combines with J gene TRBJ2-1, with D uncertain. The germline gives CDR1 KGHSH, CDR2 LQKENI. CDR3 length equals 17 residues. Trimming took 0 bases from V and 2 from J, leaving 14 bases between them. DNA for the CDR3: TGTGCCAGCTCACCACCGCTCTTAGCTGGCCCCTACAATGAGCAGTTCTTC. Translation gives CASSPPLLAGPYNEQFF.

The genes are TRBV19 and TRBJ2-7, with a tentative D call TRBD1 (6 bases). Trimming removed 6 bases from V and 2 bases from J, with 11 bases in between. The CDR3 runs 13 residues. The germline CDR1 and CDR2 sequences are LNHDA and SQIVND (reference sequence). CDR3 sequence (DNA): TGTGCCAGTAGCGAGGGACAACCCTACGAGCAGTACTTC. This gives the protein CASSEGQPYEQYF. The whole variable domain, remainder taken from reference TRBV19 and TRBJ2-7, is DGGITQSPKYLFRKEGQNVTLSCEQNLNHDAMYWYRQDPGQGLRLIYYSQIVNDFQKGDIAEGYSVSREKKESFPLTVTSAQKNPTAFYLCASSEGQPYEQYFGPGTRLTVT.

V and J are TRBV4-1 and TRBJ2-7; D possibly corresponds to TRBD1 (6 bases). CDR1 is MGHRA and CDR2 is YSYEKL in the germline V gene. The CDR3 covers 14 residues. Trimming cost V 3 bases and J 1 base, with 10 bases left between them. CDR3 in DNA: TGCGCCAGCAGCCACCTGACAGGTTCCTACGAGCAGTACTTC. This codes for CASSHLTGSYEQYF.

The V call is TRBV7-9, the J call TRBJ2-1; 9 nucleotides agree with TRBD2. Germline assignment: CDR1 SEHNR and CDR2 FQNEAQ (reference sequence). The CDR3 has 16 residues. V was clipped by 3 bases and J by 7 bases; unmatched bases: 10. The DNA for the CDR3 is TGTGCCAGCAGCTTCGTCGGAGCGGGAGGCCCGAATGAGCAGTTCTTC. Translating it yields CASSFVGAGGPNEQFF. The complete variable domain, with remaining parts taken from reference TRBV7-9 and TRBJ2-1, reads DTGVSQNPRHKITKRGQNVTFRCDPISEHNRLYWYRQTLGQGPEFLTYFQNEAQLEKSRLLSDRFSAERPKGSFSTLEIQRTEQGDSAMYLCASSFVGAGGPNEQFFGPGTRLTVL.

The chain recombines TRBV24-1 with TRBJ2-1; 16 bases fit TRBD2. After removal of 2 bases from V and 8 bases from J, the junction contained 5 bases not matched to a gene. CDR1 is KGHDR, CDR2 SFDVKD, per germline. The CDR3 totals 17 residues. The CDR3 DNA sequence: TGTGCCACCAGTGATTCCGGGACTAGCGGGGGGGTATATGAGCAGTTCTTC. Amino acid sequence: CATSDSGTSGGVYEQFF.

This chain uses TRBV10-1 with TRBJ1-2, with 9 bases matching TRBD1. Germline V gene data show CDR1 as WNHNN and CDR2 as SYGVQD (reference sequence). The CDR3 covers 14 residues. V shed 5 bases, J shed 4 bases, and the junction held 5 bases outside the gene matches. For the CDR3, the DNA is TGCGCCAGCAGTCCCGGGACAGGGAGCTATGGCTACACCTTC. Encoded protein: CASSPGTGSYGYTF.

The chain employs TRBV19 and TRBJ2-1; 7 positions match TRBD2. The J segment lost 8 bases and the V segment lost 2 bases, leaving 15 bases of the junction unmatched. Germline loops: CDR1 LNHDA, CDR2 SQIVND (reference sequence). The CDR3 has 17 amino acids. CDR3 sequence: CASSISVAETRGDEQFF. The CDR3 DNA reads as TGTGCCAGTAGTATATCGGTAGCGGAGACACGGGGGGATGAGCAGTTCTTC.

The chain couples TRBV19 to TRBJ1-4; a possible D gene is TRBD1 (6 bases). This CDR3 contains 15 residues. Germline values: CDR1 LNHDA, CDR2 SQIVND (reference sequence). V was trimmed by 5 bases and J by 3 bases, leaving 13 bases between them. CDR3 sequence (DNA): TGTGCCAGTAGTCCTCGACAGGTTTCTAATGAAAAACTGTTTTTT. Encoded protein: CASSPRQVSNEKLFF.

The V and J genes are TRBV7-9 and TRBJ1-5; D unclear. The CDR3 has 16 residues. Trimming shortened V by 1 base and J by 5 bases, and 15 bases separated the two germline ends. Germline values: CDR1 SEHNR, CDR2 FQNEAQ (reference sequence). The CDR3 is CASSLGLSSHDQPQHF. Written as DNA, the CDR3 is TGTGCCAGCAGCTTAGGTTTGTCCTCACACGATCAGCCCCAGCATTTT. Combining the CDR3 with reference TRBV7-9 and TRBJ1-5 gives the whole variable domain DTGVSQNPRHKITKRGQNVTFRCDPISEHNRLYWYRQTLGQGPEFLTYFQNEAQLEKSRLLSDRFSAERPKGSFSTLEIQRTEQGDSAMYLCASSLGLSSHDQPQHFGDGTRLSIL.

V usage is TRBV7-3 and J usage is TRBJ2-1; 8 bases align to TRBD2. Germline V gene data show CDR1 as SGHTA and CDR2 as FQGTGA. The CDR3 sequence is 14 residues long. With 5 bases clipped from V and 8 bases from J, the junction kept 8 bases outside the gene matches. Written as DNA, the CDR3 is TGTGCCAGCAGCGAAGGGGGACTAGGGTATGAGCAGTTCTTC. This encodes CASSEGGLGYEQFF.

This chain uses TRBV28 with TRBJ2-7; D may be TRBD1 (6 bases). Trimming removed 8 bases from V and 1 base from J, with 21 bases in between. Germline CDR1 MDHEN, CDR2 SYDVKM. The length of the CDR3 is 16 residues. CDR3 residues: CASSGQTNGQSYEQYF. For the CDR3, the DNA is TGTGCCAGCTCTGGACAGACGAACGGCCAATCCTACGAGCAGTACTTC.

The rearrangement uses TRBV6-6 and TRBJ2-7; weak D call: TRBD2 (6 bases). Germline assignment: CDR1 MNHNY and CDR2 SVGAGI (reference sequence). With 2 bases removed from V and 1 base from J, the gap between germline ends came to 9 bases. The CDR3 covers 14 residues. DNA for the CDR3: TGTGCCAGCAGTTACCGGGAGATTTCCTACGAGCAGTACTTC. This codes for CASSYREISYEQYF.

The CDR3 loop reads CASKKGQGIGEQYF. CDR3 nucleotide sequence: TGTGCCAGCAAGAAGGGACAGGGGATCGGCGAGCAGTACTTC. The V and J genes are TRBV3-1 (or the pseudogene TRBV3-2) and TRBJ2-7, with TRBD1 matching 10 bases. This CDR3 comprises 14 residues. Germline V gene sequence: CDR1 LGHDT, CDR2 YNNKEL (reference sequence). With V trimmed by 7 bases and J by 6 bases, 9 bases remained unmatched.

The chain's CDR3 is CAWSVAGERYTF. CDR3 DNA: TGTGCCTGGAGTGTTGCAGGGGAGAGATACACCTTC. The chain uses TRBV30 and TRBJ1-2; TRBD1 is a possible D gene (6 bases). The V and J ends lost 0 bases and 11 bases respectively, with 13 bases between them. Germline V gene data show CDR1 as GTSNPN and CDR2 as SVGIG (reference sequence). CDR3 length: 12 amino acids.

The chain is built from TRBV29-1 and TRBJ1-2; TRBD1 might be the D (5 bases). There are 11 residues in the CDR3. Germline assignment: CDR1 SQVTM and CDR2 ANQGSEA. The germline V and J ends were trimmed by 3 bases and 8 bases, with 10 bases remaining between them. CDR3 coding DNA: TGCAGCGTTGAGGAGGGGAACGGCTACACCTTC. Its protein is CSVEEGNGYTF.

In DNA, the CDR3 is TGTGCCAGCAGCCAACAATCGGGACAGGGGAACTATGGCTACACCTTC. Translation: CASSQQSGQGNYGYTF. J is TRBJ1-2 and V is TRBV9; 10 bases map to TRBD1. The CDR3 sequence is 16 residues long. Germline trimming cut 4 bases from V and 2 bases from J; bases unmatched to any gene: 8. Germline V lookup: CDR1 SGDLS, CDR2 YYNGEE.

The chain has TRBV30 and TRBJ2-7, with D tentatively TRBD2 (5 bases). This CDR3 region has 14 residues. Germline CDR1 GTSNPN, CDR2 SVGIG (reference sequence). Trimming removed 0 bases from V and 6 bases from J, with 15 bases in between. This CDR3 reads CAWSVPAGIGEQYF. For the CDR3, the DNA is TGTGCCTGGAGTGTACCGGCGGGCATCGGCGAGCAGTACTTC.

The rearrangement links TRBV25-1 to TRBJ1-4; D remains unclear. V lost 8 bases and J 8 bases, leaving 9 bases between the germline ends. CDR3 length: 11 residues. Germline V gives CDR1 MGHDK, CDR2 SYGVNS. The CDR3, as DNA: TGTGCCAGCCAGAAAACGGAAAAACTGTTTTTT. Protein product: CASQKTEKLFF.

This clone was observed once. The chain uses TRBV5-6 and TRBJ2-7, with D unresolved. V was shortened by 6 bases and J by 1 base, with 11 bases between the two germline ends. CDR3 length: 13 amino acids. CDR1 SGHDT and CDR2 YYEEEE come from the germline V gene. CDR3 region: CASKKTESYEQYF. Written as DNA, the CDR3 is TGTGCCAGCAAAAAAACGGAGTCCTACGAGCAGTACTTC.

This chain connects TRBV20-1 to TRBJ2-7, with D perhaps matching TRBD2 (6 bases). Germline CDR1 is DFQATT and CDR2 is SNEGSKA (reference sequence). The CDR3 spans 16 residues. Trimming cost V 3 bases and J 2 bases, with 20 bases left between them. CDR3: CSASPQLAVYPYEQYF. The CDR3 bases are TGCAGTGCTAGTCCCCAACTAGCCGTATATCCCTACGAGCAGTACTTC.

The V and J genes are TRBV24-1 and TRBJ2-7; a possible D gene is TRBD1 (5 bases). Germline values: CDR1 KGHDR, CDR2 SFDVKD. V was clipped by 4 bases and J by 6 bases, with 12 bases between them. The CDR3 loop spans 13 amino acids. The CDR3 DNA reads as TGTGCCACCAGTGACTCAGCAGGGATCGAGCAGTACTTC. This gives the protein CATSDSAGIEQYF.